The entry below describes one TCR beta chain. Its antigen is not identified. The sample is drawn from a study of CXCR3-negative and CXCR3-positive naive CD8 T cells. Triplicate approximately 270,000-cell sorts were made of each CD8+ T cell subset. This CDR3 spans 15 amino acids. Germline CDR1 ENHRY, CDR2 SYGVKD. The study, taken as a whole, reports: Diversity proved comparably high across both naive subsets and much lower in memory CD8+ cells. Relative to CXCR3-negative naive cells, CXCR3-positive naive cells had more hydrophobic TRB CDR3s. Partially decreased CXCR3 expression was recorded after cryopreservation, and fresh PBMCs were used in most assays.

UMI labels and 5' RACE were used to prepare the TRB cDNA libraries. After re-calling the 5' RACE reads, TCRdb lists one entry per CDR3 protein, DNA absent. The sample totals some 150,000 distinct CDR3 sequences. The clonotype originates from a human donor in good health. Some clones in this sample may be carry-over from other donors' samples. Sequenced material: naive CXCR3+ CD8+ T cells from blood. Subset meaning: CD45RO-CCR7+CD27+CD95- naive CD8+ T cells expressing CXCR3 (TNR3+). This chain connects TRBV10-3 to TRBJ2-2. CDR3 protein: CAISESWTGTGELFF.